Below, 5 T cell receptor beta chains from the same sample are listed, as sequenced in a study of cytomegalovirus exposure and HLA in healthy donors. The repertoire was sequenced with immunoSEQ multiplex PCR; TCRdb's copy has only in-frame clones and lacks some. This table has 190,000 or so clones, around 82% appearing once. The sequencing input was PBMCs. These TCRs come from a woman between 18 and 30 years old in good health and CMV-seropositive.

The chain joins TRBV6-1 to TRBJ1-3, with D possibly matching TRBD1 (5 bases). The CDR3 is 13 residues long. Germline V gives CDR1 MNHNS, CDR2 SASEGT. The V end lost 11 bases, the J end lost 4 bases, and 15 bases lay between the germline ends. CDR3 sequence: CAGGGAAGNTIYF. The CDR3 nucleotides are TGTGCCGGTGGAGGGGCGGCAGGAAACACCATATATTTT.

V gene TRBV2 combines with J gene TRBJ2-5, with D tentatively TRBD1 (6 bases). From germline, CDR1 is SNHLY and CDR2 FYNNEI. The CDR3 spans 12 residues. Deletions cut 7 bases from V and 4 bases from J, with 10 bases between. Here the CDR3 DNA reads TGTGCCAGCATGACGGACAGAGAGACCCAGTACTTC. Protein sequence: CASMTDRETQYF.

A remark on this clone: Distinct nucleotide sequences in the sample also encode this CDR3. The chain employs TRBV18 and TRBJ2-2, with TRBD1 matching 7 bases. Trimming cost V 1 base and J 2 bases; bases outside gene matches: 4. The germline gives CDR1 KGHSH, CDR2 LQKENI. This CDR3 is built from 16 residues. CDR3 sequence: CASSPRQGLNTGELFF. The CDR3, as DNA: TGTGCCAGCTCACCACGACAGGGATTAAACACCGGGGAGCTGTTTTTT.

The J gene is TRBJ1-2, the V gene TRBV2; 7 bases align to TRBD1. The CDR3 is 13 amino acids. Germline V gene data show CDR1 as SNHLY and CDR2 as FYNNEI. J was trimmed by 2 bases and V by 6 bases; bases with no gene match: 3. This CDR3 is CASRPGGNYGYTF. CDR3 DNA: TGTGCCAGCAGGCCAGGGGGGAACTATGGCTACACCTTC.

This clone was counted between two and nine times. J is TRBJ1-2 and V is TRBV5-4; tentatively, D is TRBD1 (6 bases). CDR1 and CDR2 from the germline V gene are SGHNT and YYREEE (reference sequence). Trimming took 8 bases from V and 3 from J, leaving 11 bases between them. The CDR3 extends over 12 amino acids. CDR3 protein: CASGQYDYGYTF. CDR3 DNA sequence: TGTGCCAGTGGACAGTACGACTATGGCTACACCTTC.